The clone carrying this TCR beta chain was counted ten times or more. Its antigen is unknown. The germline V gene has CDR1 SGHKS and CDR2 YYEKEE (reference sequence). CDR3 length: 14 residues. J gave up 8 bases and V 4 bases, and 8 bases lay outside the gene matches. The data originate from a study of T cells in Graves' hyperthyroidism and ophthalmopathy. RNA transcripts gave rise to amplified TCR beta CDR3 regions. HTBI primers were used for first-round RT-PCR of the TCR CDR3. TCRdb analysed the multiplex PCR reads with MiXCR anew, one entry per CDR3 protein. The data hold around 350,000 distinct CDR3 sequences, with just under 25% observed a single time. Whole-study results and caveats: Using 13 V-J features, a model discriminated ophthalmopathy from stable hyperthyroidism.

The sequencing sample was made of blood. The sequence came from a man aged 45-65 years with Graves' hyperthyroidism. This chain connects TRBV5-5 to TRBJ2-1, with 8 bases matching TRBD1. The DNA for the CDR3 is TGTGCCAGCAGCCCGAGGACAGGGACGGATGAGCAGTTCTTC. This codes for CASSPRTGTDEQFF.